This note documents a single TCR beta chain sequence. Its antigen is as yet unknown. Germline-derived CDR1 and CDR2 are MNHEY and SVGAGI. With 1 base removed from V and 3 bases from J, the gap between germline ends came to 5 bases. CDR3 length: 13 residues. Via MiXCR, TCRdb re-called the 5' RACE reads, giving one row per CDR3 protein. Of 430,000 or so distinct CDR3 sequences listed, 24% are singletons. This specimen comes from a study of identical twins. General study findings and limits: Diverse VJ usage suggested most zero-insertion clonotypes were not invariant T cells.

Separately, the same data were catalogued under a study of T cells expressing NK-cell markers. That paper notes: Seven donors tested HCMV-seropositive and one tested seronegative among the eight sequenced. Uncertainty persisted over the HCMV specificity of expanded NKG2C+ T cell clones.

This sequence was found in a woman aged 18-29 years in good health. The chain joins TRBV6-5 to TRBJ2-3; D call uncertain. Sequencing was done on a sample of CD4+ T cells sorted from blood. The CDR3: CASSYLRTDTQYF. In DNA form, the CDR3 reads TGTGCCAGCAGTTACTTGCGGACAGATACGCAGTATTTT.